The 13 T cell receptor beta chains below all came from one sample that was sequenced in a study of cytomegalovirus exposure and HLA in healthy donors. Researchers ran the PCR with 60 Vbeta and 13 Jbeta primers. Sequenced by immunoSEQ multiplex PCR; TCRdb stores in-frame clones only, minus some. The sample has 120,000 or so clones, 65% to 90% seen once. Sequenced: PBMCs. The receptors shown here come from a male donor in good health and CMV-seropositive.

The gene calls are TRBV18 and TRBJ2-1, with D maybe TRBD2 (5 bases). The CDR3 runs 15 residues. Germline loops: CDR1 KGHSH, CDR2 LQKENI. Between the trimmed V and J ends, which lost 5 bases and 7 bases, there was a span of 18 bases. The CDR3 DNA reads TGTGCCAGCTCAGCCCGGGAACTAGGTGGGAATGAGCAGTTCTTC. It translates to CASSARELGGNEQFF. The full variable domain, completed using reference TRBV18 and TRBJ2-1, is NAGVMQNPRHLVRRRGQEARLRCSPMKGHSHVYWYRQLPEEGLKFMVYLQKENIIDESGMPKERFSAEFPKEGPSILRIQQVVRGDSAAYFCASSARELGGNEQFFGPGTRLTVL.

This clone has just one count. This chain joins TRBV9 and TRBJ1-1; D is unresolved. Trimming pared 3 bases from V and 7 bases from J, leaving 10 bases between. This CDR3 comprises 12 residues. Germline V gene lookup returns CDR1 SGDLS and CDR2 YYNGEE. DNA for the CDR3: TGTGCCAGCAGCGGCCGACATGGTGAAGCTTTCTTT. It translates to CASSGRHGEAFF. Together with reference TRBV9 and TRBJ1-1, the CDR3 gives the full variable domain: DSGVTQTPKHLITATGQRVTLRCSPRSGDLSVYWYQQSLDQGLQFLIQYYNGEERAKGNILERFSAQQFPDLHSELNLSSLELGDSALYFCASSGRHGEAFFGQGTRLTVV.

The CDR3 sequence: CASSPRDRRVGEQYF. Here the CDR3 DNA reads TGTGCCAGCTCACCAAGGGACAGAAGGGTAGGGGAGCAGTACTTC. The J gene is TRBJ2-7, the V gene TRBV18; TRBD1 matches 7 bases. V shed 2 bases, J shed 7 bases, and the junction held 11 bases outside the gene matches. The CDR3 loop spans 15 amino acids. CDR1 and CDR2 (germline): KGHSH, LQKENI.

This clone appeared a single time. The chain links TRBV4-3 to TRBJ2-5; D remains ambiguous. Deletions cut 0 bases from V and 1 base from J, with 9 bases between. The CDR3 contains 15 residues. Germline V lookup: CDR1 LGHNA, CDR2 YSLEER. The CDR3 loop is CASSQDPSAQETQYF. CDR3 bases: TGCGCCAGCAGCCAAGATCCGAGCGCCCAAGAGACCCAGTACTTC.

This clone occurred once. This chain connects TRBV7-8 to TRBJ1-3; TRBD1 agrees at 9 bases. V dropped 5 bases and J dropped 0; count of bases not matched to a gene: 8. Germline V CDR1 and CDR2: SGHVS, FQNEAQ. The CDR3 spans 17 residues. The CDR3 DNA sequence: TGTGCCAGCAGCCCTAGGGACAGGGCATACTCTGGAAACACCATATATTTT. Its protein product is CASSPRDRAYSGNTIYF.

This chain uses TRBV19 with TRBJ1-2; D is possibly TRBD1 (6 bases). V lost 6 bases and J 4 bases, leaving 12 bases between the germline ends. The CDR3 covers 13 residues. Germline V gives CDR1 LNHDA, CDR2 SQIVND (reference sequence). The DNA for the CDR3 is TGTGCCAGTAGCCCAGCGACAGGCTATGGCTACACCTTC. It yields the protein CASSPATGYGYTF.

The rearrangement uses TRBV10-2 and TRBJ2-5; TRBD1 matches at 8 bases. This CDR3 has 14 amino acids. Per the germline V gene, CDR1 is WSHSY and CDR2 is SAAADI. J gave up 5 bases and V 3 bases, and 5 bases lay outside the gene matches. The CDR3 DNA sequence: TGCGCCAGCAGTGATGGGGACAGGAGGGAGACCCAGTACTTC. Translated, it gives CASSDGDRRETQYF.

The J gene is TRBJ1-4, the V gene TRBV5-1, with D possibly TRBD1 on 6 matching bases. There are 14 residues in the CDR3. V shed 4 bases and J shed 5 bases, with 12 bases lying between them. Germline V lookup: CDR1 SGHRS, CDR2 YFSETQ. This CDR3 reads CASSPQGWNEKLFF. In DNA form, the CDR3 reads TGCGCCAGCAGCCCACAGGGTTGGAATGAAAAACTGTTTTTT.

CDR3: CAWGSGRGTGELFF. DNA for the CDR3: TGTGCCTGGGGGTCAGGGAGGGGCACCGGGGAGCTGTTTTTT. The J gene is TRBJ2-2, the V gene TRBV30, with 7 bases that match TRBD2. The CDR3 sequence is 14 residues long. V trimming: 5 bases; J trimming: 4 bases; junction bases outside the gene matches: 7. Germline V gives CDR1 GTSNPN, CDR2 SVGIG (reference sequence).

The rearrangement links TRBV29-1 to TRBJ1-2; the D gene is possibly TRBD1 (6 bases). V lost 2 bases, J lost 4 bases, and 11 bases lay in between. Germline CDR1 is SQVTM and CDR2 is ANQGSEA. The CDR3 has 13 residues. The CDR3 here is CSVEPPGVYGYTF. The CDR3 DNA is TGCAGCGTTGAACCCCCAGGGGTCTATGGCTACACCTTC.

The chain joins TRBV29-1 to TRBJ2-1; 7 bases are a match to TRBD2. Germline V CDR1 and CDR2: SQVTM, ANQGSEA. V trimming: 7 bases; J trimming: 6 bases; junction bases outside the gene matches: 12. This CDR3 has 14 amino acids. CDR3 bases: TGCAGCGACCCTAGTCGGGAGGTCTTCAATGAGCAGTTCTTC. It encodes CSDPSREVFNEQFF.

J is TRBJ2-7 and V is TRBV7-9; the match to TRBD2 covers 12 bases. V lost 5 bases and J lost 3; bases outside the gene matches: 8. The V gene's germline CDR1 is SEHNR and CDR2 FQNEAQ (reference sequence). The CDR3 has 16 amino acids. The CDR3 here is CASSPWTSGDYYEQYF. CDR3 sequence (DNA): TGTGCCAGCAGCCCCTGGACTAGCGGGGACTACTACGAGCAGTACTTC.

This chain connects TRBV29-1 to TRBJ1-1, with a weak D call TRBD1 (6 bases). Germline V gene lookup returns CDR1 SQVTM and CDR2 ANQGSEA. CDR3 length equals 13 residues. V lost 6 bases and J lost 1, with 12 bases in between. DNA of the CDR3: TGCAGCGTCCACAGGGCTCAGAACACTGAAGCTTTCTTT. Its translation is CSVHRAQNTEAFF.